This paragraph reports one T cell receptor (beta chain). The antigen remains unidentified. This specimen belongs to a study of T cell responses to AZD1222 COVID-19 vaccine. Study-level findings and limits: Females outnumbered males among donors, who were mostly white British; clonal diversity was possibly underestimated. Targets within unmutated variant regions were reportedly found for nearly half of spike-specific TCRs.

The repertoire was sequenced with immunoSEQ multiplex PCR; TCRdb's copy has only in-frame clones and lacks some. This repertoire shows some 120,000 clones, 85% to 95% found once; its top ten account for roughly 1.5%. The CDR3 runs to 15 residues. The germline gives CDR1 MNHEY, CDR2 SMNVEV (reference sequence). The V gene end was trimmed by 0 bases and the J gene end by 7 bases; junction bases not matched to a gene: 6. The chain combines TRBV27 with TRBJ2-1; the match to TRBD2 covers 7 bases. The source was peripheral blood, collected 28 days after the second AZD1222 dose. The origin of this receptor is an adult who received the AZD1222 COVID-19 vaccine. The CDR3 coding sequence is TGTGCCAGCAGTTTATCGGGCGGGAGTGCGAATGAGCAGTTCTTC. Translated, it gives CASSLSGGSANEQFF.